These T cell receptor beta chains were read from a single sample in a study of T cell repertoires in cytomegalovirus infection. TCRdb re-derived calls from the reads in MiXCR, one entry per CDR3 protein. Of under 850,000 distinct CDR3 sequences in the sample, around a third are singletons; the top ten hold about 20%. No antigen is known for these receptors. Sequenced here: cultured PBMCs, sampled from culture after CMV antigen stimulation. The receptors were sampled from a human donor in good health (CMV status not recorded). Some clones in this sample may be carry-over from other donors' samples. Both conserved end residues are part of each CDR3. The D gene is left open where the match is weak. Expanded clones are given a class, and other clones once, few, many or no size at all.

v_gene	abundance	d_gene	j_gene	CDR3aa	CDR3nt
TRBV7-8	many	TRBD2	TRBJ2-5	CASSIRGEETQYF	TGTGCCAGCAGCATCCGGGGGGAAGAGACCCAGTACTTC
TRBV6-5	few	TRBD2	TRBJ2-1	CASSYSTSGGSNEQFF	TGTGCCAGCAGTTACTCGACTAGCGGGGGGAGTAATGAGCAGTTCTTC
TRBV14	-	-	TRBJ1-4	CASSQARGVSEKLFF	TGTGCCAGCAGCCAAGCCCGGGGAGTGTCGGAAAAACTGTTTTTT
TRBV11-2	few	-	TRBJ2-1	CASRLSGSYNEQFF	TGTGCCAGCAGGTTGTCGGGGTCCTACAATGAGCAGTTCTTC
TRBV9	-	TRBD2	TRBJ2-1	CASTGLGDNEQFF	TGTGCCAGCACAGGACTAGGCGACAATGAGCAGTTCTTC
TRBV11-2	few	-	TRBJ2-1	CASSLVGPMNNEQFF	TGTGCCAGCAGCTTAGTAGGACCAATGAACAATGAGCAGTTCTTC
TRBV27	-	-	TRBJ2-5	CASSTMGGGLGTQYF	TGTGCCAGCAGCACAATGGGGGGTGGGCTAGGGACCCAGTACTTC
TRBV5-1	few	-	TRBJ2-1	CASSLTGPYNEQFF	TGCGCCAGCAGCTTGACCGGCCCCTACAATGAGCAGTTCTTC
TRBV6-2/TRBV6-3	few	-	TRBJ2-7	CASSSRVDWSYEQYF	TGTGCCAGCAGTTCTAGGGTTGATTGGTCCTACGAGCAGTACTTC
TRBV25-1	-	-	TRBJ2-7	CASGQGGAVSYEQYF	TGTGCCAGCGGCCAGGGCGGAGCCGTCTCCTACGAGCAGTACTTC
TRBV3-1	few	-	TRBJ2-7	CASSQDSVGDFEQYF	TGTGCCAGCAGCCAAGATAGCGTCGGGGATTTTGAGCAGTACTTC
TRBV7-2	-	TRBD2	TRBJ2-1	CASSLRDYYNEQFF	TGTGCCAGCAGCTTAAGGGACTATTACAATGAGCAGTTCTTC
TRBV6-1	-	TRBD1	TRBJ2-1	CASLLDRDHNEQFF	TGTGCCAGCCTTCTGGACAGGGACCACAATGAGCAGTTCTTC
TRBV7-2	many	TRBD2	TRBJ2-5	CASSLGPSGGQETQYF	TGTGCCAGCAGCTTAGGACCTAGCGGGGGCCAAGAGACCCAGTACTTC
TRBV7-2	-	-	TRBJ2-3	CASSLIFGTTTDTQYF	TGTGCCAGCAGCTTAATTTTCGGGACCACTACAGATACGCAGTATTTT
TRBV10-3	-	TRBD1	TRBJ1-5	CAISESGTGVNQPQHF	TGTGCCATCAGTGAGTCGGGGACAGGGGTCAATCAGCCCCAGCATTTT
TRBV6-5	once	TRBD2	TRBJ2-1	CATLLASGGYNEQFF	TGTGCCACCCTCTTGGCTAGCGGGGGGTATAATGAGCAGTTCTTC
TRBV7-2	-	-	TRBJ1-2	CASSLAAGFGYTF	TGTGCCAGCAGCTTAGCGGCGGGCTTCGGCTACACCTTC
TRBV7-2	many	-	TRBJ1-4	CASSSQGGANEKLFF	TGTGCCAGCAGCTCCCAGGGTGGCGCTAATGAAAAACTGTTTTTT
TRBV6-5	-	-	TRBJ2-3	CASSSRTGTAEDTQYF	TGTGCCAGCAGCTCTAGAACAGGGACCGCCGAAGATACGCAGTATTTT
TRBV2	-	TRBD1	TRBJ1-1	CASSSGQGMNTEAFF	TGTGCCAGCAGCTCGGGACAGGGCATGAACACTGAAGCTTTCTTT
TRBV12-3/TRBV12-4	-	-	TRBJ1-5	CASSSPGGYSNQPQHF	TGTGCCAGCAGTTCCCCCGGCGGATATAGCAATCAGCCCCAGCATTTT
TRBV7-2	-	-	TRBJ2-3	CASSSVGLGSTQYF	TGTGCCAGCAGCTCCGTTGGGTTGGGCAGCACGCAGTATTTT
TRBV6-6	few	-	TRBJ2-3	CASSRRTATDTQYF	TGTGCCAGCAGTAGGCGGACGGCCACAGATACGCAGTATTTT
TRBV19	-	TRBD1	TRBJ1-5	CASSLTGTGNQPQHF	TGTGCCAGTAGTTTGACCGGGACAGGGAATCAGCCCCAGCATTTT
TRBV7-8	-	-	TRBJ2-3	CASRAPADTQYF	TGTGCCAGCAGAGCGCCGGCGGATACGCAGTATTTT
TRBV6-1	-	-	TRBJ1-6	CASSQGIGNSPLHF	TGTGCCAGCAGTCAGGGGATAGGGAATTCACCCCTCCACTTT
TRBV27	few	-	TRBJ1-6	CASRGLAEYNSPLHF	TGTGCCAGCAGAGGATTAGCCGAATATAATTCACCCCTCCACTTT
TRBV4-2	-	TRBD1	TRBJ2-7	CASSFDRGPAEQYF	TGTGCCAGCAGCTTCGACAGGGGACCCGCCGAGCAGTACTTC
TRBV11-2	few	-	TRBJ2-2	CASSLLASGTGELFF	TGTGCCAGCAGTTTGTTGGCCTCGGGGACCGGGGAGCTGTTTTTT
TRBV20-1	-	-	TRBJ2-3	CSARLNTDTQYF	TGCAGTGCTAGGCTAAACACAGATACGCAGTATTTT
TRBV5-4	-	TRBD1	TRBJ1-1	CASSPDRGLIEAFF	TGTGCCAGCAGCCCGGACAGGGGGCTTATTGAAGCTTTCTTT